This T cell receptor beta chain comes out of a study of immune evolution from preneoplasia to lung adenocarcinoma. The ends were cut back, 4 bases at V and 6 bases at J, with 5 bases in the middle. The germline gives CDR1 SGHAT, CDR2 FQNNGV. The CDR3 has 11 amino acids. TCRdb's table, derived via immunoSEQ multiplex PCR, lists solely in-frame clones and lacks some. The sample has thousands of clones; over 70% are singletons. This clonotype originated in an older person with lung adenocarcinoma. Sequencing was done on a sample of FFPE adjacent normal lung tissue. This chain uses TRBV11-2 with TRBJ2-3; D possibly matches TRBD1 or TRBD2 (5 bases each). DNA of the CDR3: TGTGCCAGCAGCTGGGGGGATACGCAGTATTTT. Protein sequence: CASSWGDTQYF. Using reference TRBV11-2 and TRBJ2-3 for the parts outside the CDR3, the full variable domain is EAGVAQSPRYKIIEKRQSVAFWCNPISGHATLYWYQQILGQGPKLLIQFQNNGVVDDSQLPKDRFSAERLKGVDSTLKIQPAKLEDSAVYLCASSWGDTQYFGPGTRLTVL.